The table lists the clone carrying this T cell receptor (beta chain) with a few counts. This specimen comes from a study of regulatory T cells in long-lasting Graves disease. Overall study: Newly diagnosed Graves' patients had taken antithyroid drugs under 3 months.

Library construction for TCR beta used iRepertoire HTBI primers and Arm-PCR of CDR3 regions. TCRdb re-called the multiplex PCR reads through MiXCR, storing one row per CDR3 protein. The table has approximately 540,000 distinct CDR3 sequences, about 11% seen once. The sample's time point: newly diagnosed GD, antithyroid drugs for less than 3 months. The authors made the TCR library using RNA they extracted from PBMCs. The same data also contributed to another study, on T cells in Graves' hyperthyroidism and ophthalmopathy. From that second work: Most expanded thyroid clonotypes above 0.001 also appeared in blood.

The source is a woman aged 25 to 39 with Graves disease. Material: peripheral blood mononuclear cells (PBMCs), obtained at new diagnosis, from a patient treated with antithyroid drugs.

CDR3 nucleotides: TGCAGTGCTAGAACCCGTTCCGGGGGGAACACCGGGGAGCTGTTTTTT. Translation gives CSARTRSGGNTGELFF. The chain uses TRBV20-1 and TRBJ2-2; D is possibly TRBD2 (6 bases). CDR3 length equals 16 residues. Trimming removed 2 bases at V and 1 base at J, with 14 bases between. Per the germline V gene, CDR1 is DFQATT and CDR2 is SNEGSKA (reference sequence).